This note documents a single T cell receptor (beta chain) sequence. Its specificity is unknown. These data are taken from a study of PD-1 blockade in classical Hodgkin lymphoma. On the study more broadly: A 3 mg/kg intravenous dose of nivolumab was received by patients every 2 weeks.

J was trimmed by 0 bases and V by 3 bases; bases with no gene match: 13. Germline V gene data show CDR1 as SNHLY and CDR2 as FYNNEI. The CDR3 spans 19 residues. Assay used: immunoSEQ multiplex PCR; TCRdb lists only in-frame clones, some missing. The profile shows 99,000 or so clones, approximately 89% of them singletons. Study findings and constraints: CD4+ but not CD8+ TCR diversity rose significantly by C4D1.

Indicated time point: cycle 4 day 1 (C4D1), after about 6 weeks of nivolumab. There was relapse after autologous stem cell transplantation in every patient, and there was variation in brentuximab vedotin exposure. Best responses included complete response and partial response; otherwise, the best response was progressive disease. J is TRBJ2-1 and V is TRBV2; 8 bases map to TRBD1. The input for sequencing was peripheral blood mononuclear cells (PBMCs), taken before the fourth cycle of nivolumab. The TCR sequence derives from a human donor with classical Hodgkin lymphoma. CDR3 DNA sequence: TGTGCCAGCAGTGATTGGGCTGGACAGGGTCTCCGCTCCTACAATGAGCAGTTCTTC. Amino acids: CASSDWAGQGLRSYNEQFF. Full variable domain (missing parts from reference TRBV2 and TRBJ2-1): EPEVTQTPSHQVTQMGQEVILRCVPISNHLYFYWYRQILGQKVEFLVSFYNNEISEKSEIFDDQFSVERPDGSNFTLKIRSTKLEDSAMYFCASSDWAGQGLRSYNEQFFGPGTRLTVL.